A single sample gave rise to the 9 T cell receptor beta chains below, sequenced in a study of blood T cell repertoires in COVID-19. Using immunoSEQ multiplex PCR, the repertoire was profiled, and TCRdb retains in-frame clones only, with some absent. The table shows 200,000 to 300,000 clones, with 70% to 90% occurring only once. Source material: peripheral blood. The source of these receptors is a woman between 55 and 75 years old with COVID-19, enrolled during active disease.

The chain combines TRBV6-6 with TRBJ1-4; no definite D call. The CDR3 consists of 16 residues. The V gene's germline CDR1 is MNHNY and CDR2 SVGAGI (reference sequence). The V and J ends lost 0 bases and 5 bases respectively, with 13 bases between them. CDR3 in DNA: TGTGCCAGCAGTTACTCTTTTTCGGGTGCAAATGAAAAACTGTTTTTT. Its protein is CASSYSFSGANEKLFF.

The rearrangement links TRBV27 to TRBJ2-7; the D gene is possibly TRBD1 (5 bases). Germline V gives CDR1 MNHEY, CDR2 SMNVEV (reference sequence). CDR3 size: 13 residues. Trimming removed 0 bases at V and 6 bases at J, with 9 bases between. CDR3 amino acids: CASSLSATGEQYF. The CDR3 coding sequence is TGTGCCAGCAGTTTATCGGCCACAGGCGAGCAGTACTTC.

The genes are TRBV24-1 and TRBJ1-5, with 7 nucleotides matching TRBD1. The CDR3 spans 16 residues. V was pared by 4 bases and J by 2 bases, with 7 bases of the junction left unmatched. The germline CDR1 and CDR2 sequences are KGHDR and SFDVKD. CDR3: CATSDRRQGGNQPQHF. For the CDR3, the DNA is TGTGCCACCAGTGACCGCAGACAGGGAGGCAATCAGCCCCAGCATTTT.

The chain is built from TRBV5-1 and TRBJ2-5; maybe TRBD2 (5 bases). This CDR3 spans 14 amino acids. V was pared by 0 bases and J by 5 bases, with 11 bases between. Germline assignment: CDR1 SGHRS and CDR2 YFSETQ. The CDR3 DNA is TGCGCCAGCAGCTTGGACGTGGGAGCGGAGACCCAGTACTTC. It specifies CASSLDVGAETQYF. Full variable domain (outside the CDR3, taken from reference TRBV5-1 and TRBJ2-5): KAGVTQTPRYLIKTRGQQVTLSCSPISGHRSVSWYQQTPGQGLQFLFEYFSETQRNKGNFPGRFSGRQFSNSRSEMNVSTLELGDSALYLCASSLDVGAETQYFGPGTRLLVL.

The gene calls are TRBV28 and TRBJ2-7; the D gene is possibly TRBD2 (5 bases). Per the germline V gene, CDR1 is MDHEN and CDR2 is SYDVKM. The CDR3 sequence is 15 residues long. Trimming cost V 1 base and J 1 base, with 11 bases left between them. The CDR3 sequence: CASSLYFRGSYEQYF. CDR3 sequence (DNA): TGTGCCAGCAGTTTATATTTTCGGGGTTCCTACGAGCAGTACTTC.

V and J are TRBV24-1 and TRBJ2-1; 11 nucleotides match TRBD2. J lost 10 bases, V lost 1 base, and 8 bases had no gene match. The CDR3 sequence is 16 residues long. The germline V gene encodes CDR1 KGHDR and CDR2 SFDVKD. Written as DNA, the CDR3 is TGTGCCACCAGTGATTTACTAGCGGGAGCATCTGGGGAGCAGTTCTTC. Residues: CATSDLLAGASGEQFF.

The chain recombines TRBV20-1 with TRBJ2-1; D possibly corresponds to TRBD2 (7 bases). CDR1 and CDR2 from the germline V gene are DFQATT and SNEGSKA (reference sequence). Trimming left V 3 bases short and J 0 bases short, with 12 bases between. The CDR3 extends over 15 amino acids. CDR3 DNA sequence: TGCAGTGCTAGTCGGGGGGCCAGCTCCTACAATGAGCAGTTCTTC. Protein sequence: CSASRGASSYNEQFF.

J is TRBJ2-7 and V is TRBV19; TRBD2 aligns across 9 bases. The CDR3 covers 18 residues. With V trimmed by 3 bases and J by 3 bases, 15 bases remained unmatched. Germline V CDR1 and CDR2: LNHDA, SQIVND (reference sequence). In DNA form, the CDR3 reads TGTGCCAGTAGTATGGCAGGGAGGCCTAGCGGGAAAGACTACGAGCAGTACTTC. Translated: CASSMAGRPSGKDYEQYF.

This rearrangement joins TRBV28 to TRBJ1-1; perhaps TRBD1 as D (5 bases). The CDR3 is 15 residues long. The V end was cut by 8 bases, the J end by 0 bases, with 16 bases between. Germline CDR1 reads MDHEN; CDR2 reads SYDVKM. CDR3 sequence reads: CASRPPKGMNTEAFF. DNA for the CDR3: TGTGCCAGCCGCCCCCCCAAGGGGATGAACACTGAAGCTTTCTTT.